A single sample gave rise to the 15 T cell receptor beta chains below, sequenced in a study of T cells in Graves' hyperthyroidism and ophthalmopathy. TCR beta CDR3 region amplification was performed from RNA transcripts. Carried out on the TCR CDR3, a first-round RT-PCR used the HTBI primer set. One entry per CDR3 protein, called by TCRdb with MiXCR from the multiplex PCR reads. There are about 560,000 distinct CDR3 sequences in the sample; 16% occur only once, and about 17% lies in the top ten. The source material was blood. The receptors were sampled from a woman in her late teens or twenties with Graves' hyperthyroidism.

This clonotype appeared a few times. The gene calls are TRBV4-1 and TRBJ2-7; TRBD2 matches 9 bases. Unmatched junction bases numbered 4, after V lost 1 base and J lost 0 bases. Germline CDR1 and CDR2: MGHRA and YSYEKL. This CDR3 has 16 amino acids. The CDR3 sequence is CASSQGVAGASYEQYF. CDR3 bases: TGCGCCAGCAGCCAAGGAGTAGCGGGGGCCTCCTACGAGCAGTACTTC.

This clonotype was seen repeatedly, ten times or more. The chain carries TRBV10-1 and TRBJ2-3; maybe TRBD2 (7 bases). The CDR3 covers 15 residues. The germline CDR1 and CDR2 sequences are WNHNN and SYGVQD (reference sequence). V was pared by 5 bases and J by 5 bases, with 17 bases between. CDR3 coding DNA: TGCGCCAGCAGTAGCGGGACACGACCTAAAGATACGCAGTATTTT. This sequence encodes CASSSGTRPKDTQYF.

V usage is TRBV29-1 and J usage is TRBJ2-5; maybe TRBD1 (6 bases). This CDR3 has 14 amino acids. V dropped 3 bases and J dropped 1 base, with 12 bases sitting between them. Germline V gene lookup returns CDR1 SQVTM and CDR2 ANQGSEA. This CDR3 reads CSVDRTAFQETQYF. The DNA for the CDR3 is TGCAGCGTTGATCGGACAGCATTCCAAGAGACCCAGTACTTC. The whole variable domain, remainder taken from reference TRBV29-1 and TRBJ2-5, is SAVISQKPSRDICQRGTSLTIQCQVDSQVTMMFWYRQQPGQSLTLIATANQGSEATYESGFVIDKFPISRPNLTFSTLTVSNMSPEDSSIYLCSVDRTAFQETQYFGPGTRLLVL.

Many counts were recorded for this clonotype. The gene calls are TRBV20-1 and TRBJ2-5; D gene ambiguous. With 6 bases removed from V and 5 bases from J, the gap between germline ends came to 16 bases. The germline CDR1 and CDR2 sequences are DFQATT and SNEGSKA (reference sequence). CDR3 length: 13 amino acids. The CDR3 loop is CSADPPGYETQYF. The CDR3 nucleotides are TGCAGTGCCGACCCTCCGGGTTACGAGACCCAGTACTTC.

This clonotype was observed at least ten times. The J gene is TRBJ1-2, the V gene TRBV6-1; perhaps TRBD1 as D (5 bases). The CDR3 is made up of 13 amino acids. Germline lookup yields CDR1 MNHNS and CDR2 SASEGT. Trimming removed 7 bases at V and 4 bases at J, with 13 bases between. CDR3 sequence (DNA): TGTGCCAGCACCCACCGGGGGGTCTATGGCTACACCTTC. This codes for CASTHRGVYGYTF.

In this sample, this clonotype turned up a few times. This chain links TRBV28 with TRBJ1-5, with TRBD1 identical over 8 bases. The CDR3 loop spans 13 amino acids. The junction had 5 bases not matched to a gene; V was cut back by 6 bases and J by 7 bases. Germline V CDR1 and CDR2: MDHEN, SYDVKM. The CDR3 sequence: CASRERQGQPQHF. The CDR3 DNA sequence: TGTGCCAGCAGGGAACGACAGGGGCAGCCCCAGCATTTT.

At least ten counts were recorded for this clonotype. This chain connects TRBV12-3 or TRBV12-4 to TRBJ1-4; TRBD1 agrees at 9 bases. This CDR3 is built from 14 residues. J lost 8 bases, V lost 5 bases, and 6 bases had no gene match. The CDR3 DNA sequence: TGTGCCAGCAGTACCGGGACAGGGAGGGAAAAACTGTTTTTT. It specifies CASSTGTGREKLFF.

This clonotype has a count of ten or more. The V call is TRBV6-2 or TRBV6-3, the J call TRBJ2-5; D unclear. The CDR3 consists of 13 residues. With 3 bases removed from V and 5 bases from J, the gap between germline ends came to 10 bases. CDR1 MNHEY and CDR2 SVGEGT come from the germline V gene. The CDR3 region is CASSYKEMETQYF. CDR3 coding DNA: TGTGCCAGCAGTTATAAGGAAATGGAGACCCAGTACTTC.

Ten or more counts support this clonotype. The CDR3 protein is CASSFHPLPGRSLNQPQHF. DNA of the CDR3: TGTGCCAGCAGTTTCCACCCCCTTCCAGGGAGGTCTCTAAATCAGCCCCAGCATTTT. The V and J genes are TRBV12-3 or TRBV12-4 and TRBJ1-5; possible D gene TRBD1, 5 bases. With 3 bases removed from V and 4 bases from J, the gap between germline ends came to 25 bases. There are 19 residues in the CDR3.

There are a few counts of this clonotype. This chain's CDR3 is CASSLGRMSTDTQYF. In nucleotides, the CDR3 is TGTGCCAGCAGCTTAGGAAGAATGAGCACAGATACGCAGTATTTT. The chain couples TRBV7-9 to TRBJ2-3; D unresolved. The CDR3 runs 15 residues. Looked up from germline, CDR1 is SEHNR and CDR2 is FQNEAQ (reference sequence). V lost 1 base, J lost 0 bases, and 8 bases lay in between.

The V and J genes are TRBV18 and TRBJ1-2, with D uncertain. Trimming shortened V by 3 bases and J by 4 bases, and 9 bases separated the two germline ends. Germline lookup yields CDR1 KGHSH and CDR2 LQKENI. CDR3 size: 13 residues. CDR3 amino acids: CASSPGHRYGYTF. CDR3 DNA sequence: TGTGCCAGCTCACCCGGGCACCGCTATGGCTACACCTTC. The variable domain in full, with the rest retrieved from reference TRBV18 and TRBJ1-2, is NAGVMQNPRHLVRRRGQEARLRCSPMKGHSHVYWYRQLPEEGLKFMVYLQKENIIDESGMPKERFSAEFPKEGPSILRIQQVVRGDSAAYFCASSPGHRYGYTFGSGTRLTVV.

The chain uses TRBV7-9 and TRBJ2-7, with TRBD2 as a possible D gene (5 bases). The V end lost 1 base, the J end lost 2 bases, and 9 bases lay between the germline ends. CDR3 length: 14 residues. The V gene's germline CDR1 is SEHNR and CDR2 FQNEAQ (reference sequence). CDR3 sequence reads: CASSLVEGPYEQYF. The CDR3 DNA follows: TGTGCCAGCAGCTTAGTTGAGGGTCCCTACGAGCAGTACTTC.

This sequence joins TRBV11-3 and TRBJ2-4; D may be TRBD1 or TRBD2 (5 bases each). The V end was cut by 6 bases, the J end by 7 bases, with 13 bases between. CDR1 SGHNT and CDR2 YENEEA come from the germline V gene. The CDR3 is 13 amino acids. CDR3 in DNA: TGTGCCAGCAGTTGGGACCAGTTCAACATTCAGTACTTC. It is translated as CASSWDQFNIQYF.

The V and J genes are TRBV9 and TRBJ1-2; maybe TRBD1 (5 bases). The germline CDR1 and CDR2 sequences are SGDLS and YYNGEE. The V end was cut by 4 bases, the J end by 7 bases, with 17 bases between. This CDR3 has 14 amino acids. The CDR3, as DNA: TGTGCCAGCAGCTCCGTACGGGGCGCGGTTGGCTACACCTTC. It yields the protein CASSSVRGAVGYTF.

This clonotype was seen many times. The chain uses TRBV24-1 and TRBJ1-2; a possible D gene is TRBD1 (6 bases). Deletions cut 0 bases from V and 4 bases from J, with 8 bases between. This CDR3 contains 14 residues. CDR1 is KGHDR, CDR2 SFDVKD, per germline. CDR3 protein: CATSDLWGLYGYTF. The CDR3, as DNA: TGTGCCACCAGTGATTTGTGGGGGCTCTATGGCTACACCTTC.